In this sample, the clone carrying this T cell receptor (beta chain) turned up many times. The antigen remains unidentified. The data were taken from a study of T cells in Graves' hyperthyroidism and ophthalmopathy. Study-wide findings and caveats: Among clonotypes expanded in thyroid above 0.001, most were also found in blood.

Using RNA transcripts as the source, TCR beta CDR3 regions were amplified. TCR CDR3 underwent first-round RT-PCR with the HTBI primer set. One entry per CDR3 protein, called by TCRdb with MiXCR from the multiplex PCR reads. Of about 720,000 distinct CDR3 sequences in the sample, around 20% were seen once. This receptor was obtained from a woman aged 50 to 60 with Graves' hyperthyroidism that later progressed to Graves' ophthalmopathy. The specimen sequenced was blood.

The CDR3 is CASSLSGTGPEAFF. The CDR3 coding sequence is TGTGCCAGCAGTTTATCGGGGACAGGGCCTGAAGCTTTCTTT. The gene calls are TRBV27 and TRBJ1-1, with 9 bases fitting TRBD1. Germline V gives CDR1 MNHEY, CDR2 SMNVEV (reference sequence). The CDR3 is 14 amino acids. V shed 0 bases, J shed 6 bases, and the junction held 2 bases outside the gene matches.